This T cell receptor beta chain was documented in a study of T cell responses to AZD1222 COVID-19 vaccine. Study-level background: Pooling of second doses given at about 4 or about 12 weeks was done. General study results and limits: Spike-spanning, vaccine-associated CD4 TCRs were dominant at 160-218 and 743-854. Seropositivity was recorded at baseline in only 6 or 7 AZD1222 recipients. Nearly half of spike-specific TCRs reportedly target variant regions that are unmutated in the B.1.351 and B.1.1.7 variants.

This clone showed up just once. The target antigen is unknown. Generated by immunoSEQ multiplex PCR, the TCRdb table keeps only in-frame clones and is missing some. The table records about 150,000 clones, around nine tenths of them present only once. V was shortened by 4 bases and J by 6 bases, with 14 bases between the two germline ends. CDR1 SGHVS and CDR2 FQNEAQ come from the germline V gene. The CDR3 is 14 residues long. This receptor was taken from an adult in good health. This material consisted of peripheral blood, taken on day 0 of AZD1222 vaccination. V gene TRBV7-8 combines with J gene TRBJ2-3; D gene uncertain. CDR3 amino acids: CASSSPAPSDTQYF. CDR3 nucleotides: TGTGCCAGCAGCTCCCCCGCGCCCTCCGATACGCAGTATTTT.